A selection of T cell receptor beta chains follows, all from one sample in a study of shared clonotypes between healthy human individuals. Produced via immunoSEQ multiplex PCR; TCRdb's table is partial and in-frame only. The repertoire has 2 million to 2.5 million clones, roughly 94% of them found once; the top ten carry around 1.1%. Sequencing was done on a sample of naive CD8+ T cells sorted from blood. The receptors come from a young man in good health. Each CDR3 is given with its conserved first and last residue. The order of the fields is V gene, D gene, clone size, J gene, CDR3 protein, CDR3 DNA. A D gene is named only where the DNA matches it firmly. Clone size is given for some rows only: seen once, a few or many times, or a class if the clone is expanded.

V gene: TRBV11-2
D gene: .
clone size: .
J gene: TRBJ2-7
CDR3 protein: CASSPGPIYEQYF
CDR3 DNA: TGTGCCAGCAGCCCTGGACCCATATACGAGCAGTACTTC

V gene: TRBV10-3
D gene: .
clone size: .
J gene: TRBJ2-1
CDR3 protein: CAISERDSPMYNEQFF
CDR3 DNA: TGTGCCATCAGTGAAAGGGACTCCCCGATGTACAATGAGCAGTTCTTC

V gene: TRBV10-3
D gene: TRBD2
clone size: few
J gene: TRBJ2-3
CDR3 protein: CATRGSRDSTDTQYF
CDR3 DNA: TGTGCCACCCGCGGGAGTAGGGATAGCACAGATACGCAGTATTTT

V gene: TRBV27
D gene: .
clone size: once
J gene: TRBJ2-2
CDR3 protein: CASSPLQDTGELFF
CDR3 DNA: TGTGCCAGCAGTCCGCTCCAAGATACCGGGGAGCTGTTTTTT

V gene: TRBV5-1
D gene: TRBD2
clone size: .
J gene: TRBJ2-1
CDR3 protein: CASRRALAGAYNEQFF
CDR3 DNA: TGCGCCAGCAGGCGAGCCCTAGCGGGGGCCTACAATGAGCAGTTCTTC

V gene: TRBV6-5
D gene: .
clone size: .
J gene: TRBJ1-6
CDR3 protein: CASSFSSYNSPLHF
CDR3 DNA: TGTGCCAGCAGTTTTAGCTCCTATAATTCACCCCTCCACTTT

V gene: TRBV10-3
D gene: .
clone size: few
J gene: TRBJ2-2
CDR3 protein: CAISGTGYTGELFF
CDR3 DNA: TGTGCCATCAGTGGAACAGGGTACACCGGGGAGCTGTTTTTT

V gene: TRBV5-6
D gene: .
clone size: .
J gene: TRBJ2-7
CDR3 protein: CASSFYRQTTYEQYF
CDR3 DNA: TGTGCCAGCAGCTTTTACAGACAAACGACCTACGAGCAGTACTTC

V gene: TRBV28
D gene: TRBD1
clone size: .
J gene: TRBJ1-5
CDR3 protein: CASSFRTGGNQPQHF
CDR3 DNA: TGTGCCAGCAGTTTCCGGACAGGGGGCAATCAGCCCCAGCATTTT

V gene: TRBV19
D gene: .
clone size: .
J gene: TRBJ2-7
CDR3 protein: CASSIGGSLYEQYF
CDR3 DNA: TGTGCCAGTAGTATAGGTGGGAGTCTTTACGAGCAGTACTTC

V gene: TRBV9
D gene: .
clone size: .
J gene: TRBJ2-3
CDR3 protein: CASSVQPGLSTDTQYF
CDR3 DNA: TGTGCCAGCAGCGTACAGCCGGGACTCAGCACAGATACGCAGTATTTT

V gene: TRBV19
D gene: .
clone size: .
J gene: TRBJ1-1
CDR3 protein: CASSITGAGTEAFF
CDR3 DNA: TGTGCCAGTAGTATAACGGGGGCGGGAACTGAAGCTTTCTTT

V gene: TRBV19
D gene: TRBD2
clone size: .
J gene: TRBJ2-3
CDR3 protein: CASSIHRLAGGTDTQYF
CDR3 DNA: TGTGCCAGTAGTATCCACAGACTAGCGGGGGGCACAGATACGCAGTATTTT

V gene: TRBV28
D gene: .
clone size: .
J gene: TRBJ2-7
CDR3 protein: CASSLPEGGGTYEQYF
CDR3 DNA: TGTGCCAGCAGTTTACCGGAGGGTGGAGGAACGTACGAGCAGTACTTC

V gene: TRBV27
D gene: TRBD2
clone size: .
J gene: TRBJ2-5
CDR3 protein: CASSLGGGQETQYF
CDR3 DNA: TGTGCCAGCAGTCTGGGGGGGGGCCAAGAGACCCAGTACTTC

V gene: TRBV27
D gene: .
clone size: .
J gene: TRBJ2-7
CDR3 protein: CATRLGGKYEQYF
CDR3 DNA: TGTGCCACCAGATTGGGGGGAAAGTACGAGCAGTACTTC

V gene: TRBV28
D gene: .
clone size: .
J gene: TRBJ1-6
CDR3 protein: CASSLQGRDFGSPLHF
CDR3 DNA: TGTGCCAGCAGTTTGCAGGGCAGGGATTTCGGTTCACCCCTCCACTTT

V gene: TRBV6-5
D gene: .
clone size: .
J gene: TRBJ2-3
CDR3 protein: CASSYVKGADTQYF
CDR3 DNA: TGTGCCAGCAGTTACGTCAAGGGTGCAGATACGCAGTATTTT

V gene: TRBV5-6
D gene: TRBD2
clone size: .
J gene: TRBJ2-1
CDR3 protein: CASSLGLAGSGEQFF
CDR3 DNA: TGTGCCAGCAGCTTGGGTCTAGCGGGGTCCGGTGAGCAGTTCTTC

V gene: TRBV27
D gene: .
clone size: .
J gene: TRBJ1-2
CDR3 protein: CASLNLGSGDGYTF
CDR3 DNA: TGTGCCAGCCTAAACCTCGGGTCGGGGGATGGCTACACCTTC

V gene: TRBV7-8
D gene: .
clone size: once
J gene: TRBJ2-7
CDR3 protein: CASSLVYPDEQYF
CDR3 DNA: TGTGCCAGCAGCTTAGTATATCCCGACGAGCAGTACTTC

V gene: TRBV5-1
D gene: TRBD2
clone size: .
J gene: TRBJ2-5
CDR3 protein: CASSILGLAGGGGQETQYF
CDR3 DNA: TGCGCCAGCAGCATTCTGGGACTAGCGGGAGGAGGGGGCCAAGAGACCCAGTACTTC

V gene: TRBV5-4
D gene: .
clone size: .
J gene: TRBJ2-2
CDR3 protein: CASRDTVITGELFF
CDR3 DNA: TGTGCCAGCAGGGACACAGTGATCACCGGGGAGCTGTTTTTT